These 17 T cell receptor beta chains were all obtained from the same sample, sequenced in a study of blood T cell repertoires in COVID-19. Using immunoSEQ multiplex PCR, the repertoire was profiled, and TCRdb retains in-frame clones only, with some absent. The sample comprises 350,000 or so clones, approximately 89% of which are singletons, and more than 9% rests with the top ten. Sequenced material: peripheral blood. The receptors here all came from a woman between 25 and 40 years old with COVID-19, enrolled during active disease.

This chain joins TRBV29-1 and TRBJ2-7; D gene uncertain. V gave up 2 bases and J gave up 4 bases, with 6 bases separating them. The CDR3 consists of 11 residues. CDR1 is SQVTM, CDR2 ANQGSEA, per germline. In nucleotides, the CDR3 is TGCAGCGTTGAAACAGTATACGAGCAGTACTTC. Translation: CSVETVYEQYF.

In DNA, the CDR3 is TGTGCCTGGAGCGCAGCCCTGGACAGTTCCTACGAGCAGTACTTC. Translation gives CAWSAALDSSYEQYF. This chain joins TRBV30 and TRBJ2-7; D possibly corresponds to TRBD1 (6 bases). The CDR3 spans 15 residues. Germline-derived CDR1 and CDR2 are GTSNPN and SVGIG (reference sequence). Deletions cut 3 bases from V and 1 base from J, with 16 bases between. Filled out from reference TRBV30 and TRBJ2-7, the complete variable domain reads SQTIHQWPATLVQPVGSPLSLECTVEGTSNPNLYWYRQAAGRGLQLLFYSVGIGQISSEVPQNLSASRPQDRQFILSSKKLLLSDSGFYLCAWSAALDSSYEQYFGPGTRLTVT.

The V call is TRBV5-4, the J call TRBJ2-7; D may be TRBD2 (5 bases). Germline CDR1 SGHNT, CDR2 YYREEE (reference sequence). V gave up 2 bases and J gave up 7 bases, with 16 bases separating them. The CDR3 totals 14 residues. The CDR3 loop is CASSLSDLAREQYF. CDR3 nucleotides: TGTGCCAGCAGCTTAAGCGACTTAGCGAGGGAGCAGTACTTC. The full variable domain, its missing parts supplied by reference TRBV5-4 and TRBJ2-7, is ETGVTQSPTHLIKTRGQQVTLRCSSQSGHNTVSWYQQALGQGPQFIFQYYREEENGRGNFPPRFSGLQFPNYSSELNVNALELDDSALYLCASSLSDLAREQYFGPGTRLTVT.

The gene calls are TRBV5-1 and TRBJ2-5, with 8 bases fitting TRBD1. Germline values: CDR1 SGHRS, CDR2 YFSETQ. Trimming cost V 7 bases and J 5 bases; bases outside gene matches: 7. This CDR3 contains 13 residues. The CDR3 bases are TGCGCCAGCGCGACAGGGGTCGTCGAGACCCAGTACTTC. Protein: CASATGVVETQYF.

The chain recombines TRBV19 with TRBJ1-5; 7 bases line up with TRBD1. Germline values: CDR1 LNHDA, CDR2 SQIVND (reference sequence). Losses at the gene ends were 7 bases for V and 4 bases for J; bases not matched to a gene: 16. CDR3 length: 17 amino acids. CDR3 region: CASIPQGGLGGNQPQHF. The CDR3 nucleotides are TGTGCCAGTATCCCCCAGGGGGGTTTAGGGGGGAATCAGCCCCAGCATTTT.

J is TRBJ1-2 and V is TRBV6-5; a weak D match, TRBD1 (5 bases). The length of the CDR3 is 13 residues. CDR1 MNHEY and CDR2 SVGAGI come from the germline V gene. Trimming took off 8 bases at V and 8 bases at J, with 18 bases between the two ends. In DNA, the CDR3 is TGTGCCAGCGGGCTGCGGGGGGAGTGGGGCTACACCTTC. This sequence encodes CASGLRGEWGYTF.

The V and J genes are TRBV7-2 and TRBJ1-2; 8 nucleotides match TRBD1. This CDR3 is built from 15 residues. The germline V gene has CDR1 SGHTA and CDR2 FQGNSA. The ends lost 2 bases at V and 6 bases at J; junction bases unmatched: 8. The CDR3 loop is CASSLTLGQGHGYTF. The CDR3 DNA reads TGTGCCAGCAGCTTAACCCTAGGACAGGGCCATGGCTACACCTTC. Full variable domain (remainder filled in from reference TRBV7-2 and TRBJ1-2): GAGVSQSPSNKVTEKGKDVELRCDPISGHTALYWYRQSLGQGLEFLIYFQGNSAPDKSGLPSDRFSAERTGGSVSTLTIQRTQQEDSAVYLCASSLTLGQGHGYTFGSGTRLTVV.

This chain connects TRBV28 to TRBJ2-7; TRBD1 aligns across 7 bases. Germline V lookup: CDR1 MDHEN, CDR2 SYDVKM. CDR3 size: 15 residues. V lost 5 bases to trimming and J lost 5 bases; unmatched junction nucleotides: 12. The CDR3 sequence is CASSTQSGTDHEQYF. The CDR3 region has the DNA TGTGCCAGCAGTACTCAATCCGGGACAGACCACGAGCAGTACTTC.

Written as DNA, the CDR3 is TGTGCCAGCAACGTTCAGGGGGTGCCCAATCAGCCCCAGCATTTT. Its protein product is CASNVQGVPNQPQHF. This rearrangement joins TRBV2 to TRBJ1-5; 7 bases align to TRBD1. The CDR3 is made up of 15 amino acids. Germline V lookup: CDR1 SNHLY, CDR2 FYNNEI. The V segment lost 7 bases and the J segment 3 bases; nucleotides outside the gene matches: 9. Looking up the rest from reference TRBV2 and TRBJ1-5 gives the full variable domain: EPEVTQTPSHQVTQMGQEVILRCVPISNHLYFYWYRQILGQKVEFLVSFYNNEISEKSEIFDDQFSVERPDGSNFTLKIRSTKLEDSAMYFCASNVQGVPNQPQHFGDGTRLSIL.

This clone was seen more than once but under ten times. This chain uses TRBV5-6 with TRBJ1-4, with a tentative D call TRBD1 (6 bases). Between the trimmed V and J ends, which lost 2 bases and 5 bases, there was a span of 13 bases. Germline CDR1 reads SGHDT; CDR2 reads YYEEEE. The CDR3 runs to 15 residues. In DNA, the CDR3 is TGTGCCAGCAGCTTCCCGGGACAAGCAAATGAAAAACTGTTTTTT. Translating it yields CASSFPGQANEKLFF.

The rearrangement uses TRBV3-1 (or the pseudogene TRBV3-2) and TRBJ2-7; 8 bases line up with TRBD2. This CDR3 has 16 residues. Trimming took 4 bases from V and 7 from J; bases not matched to a gene: 15. The V gene's germline CDR1 is LGHDT and CDR2 YNNKEL (reference sequence). CDR3 in DNA: TGTGCCAGCAGCCGCCTGGGACTAGTAGATTTTAATGAGCAGTACTTC. Protein product: CASSRLGLVDFNEQYF.

The V gene is TRBV15, the J gene TRBJ2-7, with D possibly being TRBD1 (5 bases). The V end lost 5 bases, the J end lost 4 bases, and 12 bases lay between the germline ends. Germline CDR1 reads LNHNV; CDR2 reads YYDKDF (reference sequence). The CDR3 consists of 13 residues. The CDR3: CATSPRQNYEQYF. CDR3 sequence (DNA): TGTGCCACCAGCCCCAGACAGAATTACGAGCAGTACTTC.

This chain joins TRBV30 and TRBJ2-2; TRBD2 matches at 8 bases. The CDR3 loop spans 15 amino acids. Germline-derived CDR1 and CDR2 are GTSNPN and SVGIG (reference sequence). V was pared by 1 base and J by 4 bases, with 5 bases of the junction left unmatched. CDR3 region: CAWSGAGGATGELFF. CDR3 bases: TGTGCCTGGAGTGGGGCGGGAGGAGCCACCGGGGAGCTGTTTTTT. The full variable domain, in which reference TRBV30 and TRBJ2-2 provide the parts outside the CDR3, is SQTIHQWPATLVQPVGSPLSLECTVEGTSNPNLYWYRQAAGRGLQLLFYSVGIGQISSEVPQNLSASRPQDRQFILSSKKLLLSDSGFYLCAWSGAGGATGELFFGEGSRLTVL.

The CDR3 sequence is CASSKWGGNSYEQYF. CDR3 DNA sequence: TGTGCCAGCAGTAAGTGGGGGGGCAACTCCTACGAGCAGTACTTC. This chain connects TRBV28 to TRBJ2-7; perhaps TRBD2 as D (7 bases). CDR1 and CDR2 (germline): MDHEN, SYDVKM. V was shortened by 5 bases and J by 0 bases, with 14 bases between the two germline ends. The CDR3 consists of 15 residues.

The rearrangement uses TRBV28 and TRBJ2-6; 10 bases match TRBD2. The germline V gene has CDR1 MDHEN and CDR2 SYDVKM. The CDR3 consists of 20 residues. V trimming: 5 bases; J trimming: 1 base; junction bases outside the gene matches: 14. The DNA of the CDR3 is TGTGCCAGCAGTCTTCGACTAGCGGGTAGGCCAAGGTCTGGGGCCAACGTCCTGACTTTC. Encoded protein: CASSLRLAGRPRSGANVLTF.

To note about this clone: Other DNA sequences of this sample code for an identical CDR3. The rearrangement joins TRBV30 to TRBJ2-5; a weak D match, TRBD1 (5 bases). There are 11 residues in the CDR3. Trimming removed 5 bases at V and 2 bases at J, with 6 bases between. Germline V gene data show CDR1 as GTSNPN and CDR2 as SVGIG (reference sequence). The DNA for the CDR3 is TGTGCCTGGCAGGGACAAGAGACCCAGTACTTC. This translates into CAWQGQETQYF. Looking up the rest from reference TRBV30 and TRBJ2-5 gives the full variable domain: SQTIHQWPATLVQPVGSPLSLECTVEGTSNPNLYWYRQAAGRGLQLLFYSVGIGQISSEVPQNLSASRPQDRQFILSSKKLLLSDSGFYLCAWQGQETQYFGPGTRLLVL.

This clone showed up just once. CDR3 protein: CASSLQGASQPQHF. The DNA of the CDR3 is TGTGCCAGCAGCCTACAGGGGGCCAGTCAGCCCCAGCATTTT. The rearrangement links TRBV21-1 to TRBJ1-5; the table's D call of TRBD1 was not tested on the DNA. TRBV21-1 is a pseudogene segment. The CDR3 consists of 14 residues.